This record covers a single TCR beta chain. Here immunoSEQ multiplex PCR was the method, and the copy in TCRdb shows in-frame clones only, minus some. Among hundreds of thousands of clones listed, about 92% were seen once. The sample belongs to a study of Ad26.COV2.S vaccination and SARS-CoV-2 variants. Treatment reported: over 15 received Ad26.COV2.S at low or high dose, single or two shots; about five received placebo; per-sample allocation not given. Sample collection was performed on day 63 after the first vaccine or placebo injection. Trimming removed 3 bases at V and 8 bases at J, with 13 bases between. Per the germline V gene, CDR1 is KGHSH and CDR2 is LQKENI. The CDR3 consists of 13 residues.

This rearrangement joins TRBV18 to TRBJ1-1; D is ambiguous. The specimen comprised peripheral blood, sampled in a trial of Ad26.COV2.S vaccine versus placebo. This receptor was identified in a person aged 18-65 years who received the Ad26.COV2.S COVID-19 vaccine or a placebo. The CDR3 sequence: CASSPLLLVEAFF. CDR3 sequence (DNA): TGTGCCAGCTCACCCCTACTCCTAGTAGAAGCTTTCTTT.